Given below is one T cell receptor (beta chain) in context. This clonotype has a count of ten or more. It lacks a known antigen. The sample holds no much larger clone one base away, and base qualities are not on file. For sequencing, an Illumina HiSeq 2500 was employed. Quantitative 5'-RACE with molecular barcodes was used to prepare TCR beta libraries. The authors processed their data as follows. A new computational method, built on a probabilistic model of VDJ rearrangement, was used to identify disease-linked TCR variants. TCRdb handled the public reads itself, with Q25 trimming in fastp and clone calling in MiXCR, and kept productive beta chains. Here each entry gathers all rows of one CDR3 protein and keeps the most common genes and DNA. The V and J calls and clone size are TCRdb's, not the authors'. The sample records 200,000 to 250,000 distinct CDR3 sequences, about 7% of which are singletons. The top ten constitute about 14% of the sample.

The germline V gene gives CDR1 as SGDLS and CDR2 as YYNGEE. From the cysteine through the phenylalanine, the CDR3 covers 13 amino acids. Of all the DNA, just the CDR3 is kept, 39 bases in frame from base 1. The V end gives up 4 bases and the J end 7 bases, leaving 3 bases in the junction not matched to a gene. The record originates from a study of CD8 T cells in ankylosing spondylitis listed by TCRdb under 2017. Background for the entire study: T cell receptor beta repertoires were profiled in healthy donors and ankylosing spondylitis patients so that disease-linked TCR variants could be found. In total, the full study cohort was made up of some 110 healthy donors and approximately 24 ankylosing spondylitis patients. Peripheral blood was sampled, and synovial fluid was also collected from ankylosing spondylitis patients. Overall results and qualifications from the work: In peripheral blood, the disease-linked clones were found at relatively low frequencies and had a CD8+ phenotype. A TCR beta motif of several highly homologous amino acid variants appeared characteristic of blood from ankylosing spondylitis patients. Some motif variants were previously reported in synovial fluid and blood of reactive arthritis patients, suggesting common disease-initiation mechanisms. The disease-linked clones were reported as significantly enriched in matched synovial fluid samples from ankylosing spondylitis patients.

The sequence was collected from a male donor with ankylosing spondylitis. Specimen: blood, either unsorted or a sorted T cell fraction (not recorded which). Rearrangement joined TRBV9 to TRBJ2-2; TRBD1 aligns with 8 central bases. This receptor carries the CDR3 CASSPTGGGELFF. In nucleotides, the sequence is TGTGCCAGCAGCCCAACAGGGGGCGGGGAGCTGTTTTTT. Reference TRBV9 and TRBJ2-2 genes cover what lies past the CDR3, so the full variable domain is DSGVTQTPKHLITATGQRVTLRCSPRSGDLSVYWYQQSLDQGLQFLIQYYNGEERAKGNILERFSAQQFPDLHSELNLSSLELGDSALYFCASSPTGGGELFFGEGSRLTVL.